This T cell receptor beta chain was recorded in a study of T cells in Graves' hyperthyroidism and ophthalmopathy. Germline-derived CDR1 and CDR2 are SGHKS and YYEKEE (reference sequence). The V gene end was trimmed by 4 bases and the J gene end by 0 bases; junction bases not matched to a gene: 14. The CDR3 covers 19 residues. Amplification of TCR beta CDR3 regions was performed using RNA transcripts as template. The HTBI primer set served for first-round RT-PCR of the TCR CDR3. Each CDR3 protein is one row after TCRdb ran MiXCR on the multiplex PCR reads. The sample lists approximately 560,000 distinct CDR3 sequences, 15% to 19% occurring once.

This sequence joins TRBV5-5 and TRBJ1-1, with TRBD1 identical over 11 bases. Material for sequencing was blood. This TCR came from a woman in her 30s with Graves' hyperthyroidism. As DNA, the CDR3 is TGTGCCAGCAGCCTACGCATACTCCGGGACAGGGGGATGAACACTGAAGCTTTCTTT. Protein product: CASSLRILRDRGMNTEAFF.